The 3 T cell receptor beta chains below were found in one sample sequenced in a study of cytomegalovirus exposure and HLA in healthy donors. PCR amplification relied on 60 Vbeta primers (plus 13 Jbeta primers). The table came from immunoSEQ multiplex PCR; TCRdb's copy has only in-frame clones and leaves some out. The sample has a few hundred thousand clones, roughly four fifths seen once; the top ten hold 1.2% to 1.5%. Sequencing input: PBMCs. The receptors originated from a girl between 10 and 17 years old in good health and CMV-seronegative.

The chain's CDR3 is CASSLEGRGTDTQYF. CDR3 nucleotide sequence: TGCGCCAGCAGCTTGGAGGGCAGGGGCACAGATACGCAGTATTTT. This sequence joins TRBV5-1 and TRBJ2-3; tentative D call: TRBD1 (5 bases). Looked up from germline, CDR1 is SGHRS and CDR2 is YFSETQ. The CDR3 length is 15 residues. V was clipped by 0 bases and J by 1 base, with 9 bases between them.

This chain joins TRBV7-3 and TRBJ2-1, with TRBD1 identical over 9 bases. Germline-derived CDR1 and CDR2 are SGHTA and FQGTGA. After removal of 0 bases from V and 7 bases from J, the junction contained 4 bases not matched to a gene. The CDR3 covers 15 residues. The CDR3 coding sequence is TGTGCCAGCAGCTTAACGAGGACAGGGGATAATGAGCAGTTCTTC. This codes for CASSLTRTGDNEQFF.

The V call is TRBV7-8, the J call TRBJ2-3; 11 bases agree with TRBD2. Trimming at V came to 5 bases and at J to 4 bases, leaving 11 bases not matched to a gene. CDR3 length: 17 residues. Looked up from germline, CDR1 is SGHVS and CDR2 is FQNEAQ. CDR3 nucleotide sequence: TGTGCCAGCAGCCCGGATCGGCTAGCGGGAGGCGCAGATACGCAGTATTTT. Translated, it gives CASSPDRLAGGADTQYF. Looking up the rest from reference TRBV7-8 and TRBJ2-3 gives the full variable domain: GAGVSQSPRYKVAKRGQDVALRCDPISGHVSLFWYQQALGQGPEFLTYFQNEAQLDKSGLPSDRFFAERPEGSVSTLKIQRTQQEDSAVYLCASSPDRLAGGADTQYFGPGTRLTVL.